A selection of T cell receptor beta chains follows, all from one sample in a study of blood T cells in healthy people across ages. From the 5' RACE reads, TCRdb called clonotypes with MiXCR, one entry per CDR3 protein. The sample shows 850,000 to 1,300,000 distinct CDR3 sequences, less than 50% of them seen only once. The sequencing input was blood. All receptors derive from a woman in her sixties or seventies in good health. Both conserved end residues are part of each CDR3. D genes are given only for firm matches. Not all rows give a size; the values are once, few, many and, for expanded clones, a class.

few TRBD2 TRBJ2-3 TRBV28 TGTGCCAGCAGTGGGACTAGCCTGACAGATACGCAGTATTTT CASSGTSLTDTQYF
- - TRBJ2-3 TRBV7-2 TGTGCCAGCAGCTTACAGGGGTCCAACACAGATACGCAGTATTTT CASSLQGSNTDTQYF
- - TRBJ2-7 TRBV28 TGTGCCAGCAGGACGGGCATCTCCTACGAGCAGTACTTC CASRTGISYEQYF
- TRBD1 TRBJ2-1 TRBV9 TGTGCCAGCAGCGTCACTCCGGGACAGTACAATGAGCAGTTCTTC CASSVTPGQYNEQFF
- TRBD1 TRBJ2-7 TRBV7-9 TGTGCCAGCAGCTTGGCGGCCGGGACAGGGTTCACAGATGAGCAGTACTTC CASSLAAGTGFTDEQYF
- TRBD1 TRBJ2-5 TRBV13 TGTGCCAGCAGCTTACTGAGACAGGGATCGGGCCAAGAGACCCAGTACTTC CASSLLRQGSGQETQYF
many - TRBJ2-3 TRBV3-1 TGTGCCAGCAGTCATAGCACAGATACGCAGTATTTT CASSHSTDTQYF
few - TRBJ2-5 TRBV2 TGTGCCAGCAGTGAAAGGGTGTGGCAGCAAGAGACCCAGTACTTC CASSERVWQQETQYF
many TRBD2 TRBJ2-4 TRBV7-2 TGTGCCAGCAGCTTATCCCAACTAGCGGGAGCCCCTTACACCAAAAACATTCAGTACTTC CASSLSQLAGAPYTKNIQYF
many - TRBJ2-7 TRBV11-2 TGTGCCAGCAGCTTAGATCGGGTATTTGGCAGGGTACCTATCGAGCAGTACTTC CASSLDRVFGRVPIEQYF
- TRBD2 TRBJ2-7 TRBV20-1 TGCAGGGCCCCCCCAGCGGGAGCAGGAAACTACGAGCAGTACTTC CRAPPAGAGNYEQYF
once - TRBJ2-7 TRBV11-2 TGTGCCAACAGCTTAGTCGCCCCGAGGGCCTACGAGCAGTACTTC CANSLVAPRAYEQYF
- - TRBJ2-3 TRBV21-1 TGTGCCAGCCCCCGGGACAGGGACACAGATACGCAGTATTTT CASPRDRDTDTQYF
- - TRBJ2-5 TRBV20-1 TGCAGTGCTACCATACAGGGGGGGAAGGTATACGAGCGGTACTTC CSATIQGGKVYERYF
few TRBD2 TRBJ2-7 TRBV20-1 TGCAGTGCTAGAGATTTACTAGCGGGATCTTCGTACGAGCAGTACTTC CSARDLLAGSSYEQYF
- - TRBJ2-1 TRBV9 TGTGCCAGCAGCGCCCCCAGGGGTAGCTCCTACAATGAGCAGTTCTTC CASSAPRGSSYNEQFF
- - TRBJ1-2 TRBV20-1 TGCAGTGCTAGATCCCAAGGCGGGGCAAGGGGGTATGGCTACACCTTC CSARSQGGARGYGYTF
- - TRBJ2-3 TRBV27 TGTGCCAGCAGTCCATCGACCTATAAAAAAGGCACAGATACGCAGTATTTT CASSPSTYKKGTDTQYF
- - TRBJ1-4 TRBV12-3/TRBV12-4 TGTGCCGGCAGCCCCGGGCGCCCGGGCGAAAAACTGTTTTTT CAGSPGRPGEKLFF
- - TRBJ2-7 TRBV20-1 TGCAGTGCTAGAGAGGGAGACTACGGAAACGAGCAGTACTTC CSAREGDYGNEQYF
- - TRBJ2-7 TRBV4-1 TGCGCCAGCAGCTCTGCAAGGGGAGTAGGCTACGAGCAGTACTTC CASSSARGVGYEQYF
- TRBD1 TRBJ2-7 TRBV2 TGTGCCAGCACAGGGGGCCTGGGGTCGTACGAGCAGTACTTC CASTGGLGSYEQYF
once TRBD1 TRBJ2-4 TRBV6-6 TGTGCCAGCAGTTATCTTGGGACAGGGGGTCTGGACATTCAGTACTTC CASSYLGTGGLDIQYF
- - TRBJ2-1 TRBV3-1 TGTGCCAGCAGCCAGGTGGAGGGGACCTACAATGAGCAGTTCTTC CASSQVEGTYNEQFF
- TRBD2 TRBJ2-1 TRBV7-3 TGTGCCAGCAGCCCCCGTGCTAGCGGGAGGGTTGGTGAGCAGTTCTTC CASSPRASGRVGEQFF
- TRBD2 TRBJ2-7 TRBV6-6 TGTGCCAGCAGTCGAGGGACTAGCGGGAGGGTGAGCCACGAGCAGTACTTC CASSRGTSGRVSHEQYF
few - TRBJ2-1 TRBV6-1 TGTGCCAGCAGTTCTCTATGGGGCGAGCAGTTCTTC CASSSLWGEQFF
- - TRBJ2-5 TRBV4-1 TGCGCCAGCAGCCAAGTAATCGCCCGGCCGGAGACCCAGTACTTC CASSQVIARPETQYF
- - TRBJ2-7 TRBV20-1 TGCAGTGCTGTCTCAGGGCAGAGCTCCTACAATGAGCAGTACTTC CSAVSGQSSYNEQYF
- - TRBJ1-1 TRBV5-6 TGTGCCAGCAGCTCCGGGACGATGAACACTGAAGCTTTCTTT CASSSGTMNTEAFF
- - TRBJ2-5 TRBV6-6 TGTGCCAGCAGTTACCCGATTGGTTCCCAAGAGACCCAGTACTTC CASSYPIGSQETQYF
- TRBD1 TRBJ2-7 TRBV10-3 TGTGCCATCAGTGCCAAAGGACAGGGCTACGAGCAGTACTTC CAISAKGQGYEQYF
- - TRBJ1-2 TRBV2 TGTGCCAGCAGTGAAGGGGTTTCCCTTAACTATGGCTACACCTTC CASSEGVSLNYGYTF
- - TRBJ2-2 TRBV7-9 TGTGCCAGCAGCTTAGTCCCCTCAGGGCCCGGGGAGCTGTTTTTT CASSLVPSGPGELFF
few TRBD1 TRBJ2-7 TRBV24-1 TGTGCCACCAGTGACCCTGGACAGGGCCTCTACGAGCAGTACTTC CATSDPGQGLYEQYF
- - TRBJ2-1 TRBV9 TGTGCCAGCAGCGTAGGCGGGGAGAGGCAGTTCTTC CASSVGGERQFF
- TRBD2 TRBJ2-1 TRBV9 TGTGCCAGCAGCGTAGAAGGGACTACCTACAATGAGCAGTTCTTC CASSVEGTTYNEQFF
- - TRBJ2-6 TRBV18 TGTGCCAGCTCAAGAGGGCAGGGGACGGCTGGGGCCAACGTCCTGACTTTC CASSRGQGTAGANVLTF
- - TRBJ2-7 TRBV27 TGTGCCAGCAATCAGGGGCGGAGGACCTACGAGCAGTACTTC CASNQGRRTYEQYF
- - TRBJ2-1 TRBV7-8 TGTGCCAGCAGCCCCCTCTGGAGCTCCTACAATGAGCAGTTCTTC CASSPLWSSYNEQFF